A single sample gave rise to the 14 T cell receptor beta chains below, sequenced in a study of T-cell memory formation after mild COVID-19. TCRdb ran MiXCR on the 5' RACE reads and lists one entry per CDR3 protein. The data contain approximately 46,000 distinct CDR3 sequences, roughly 12% of them seen just once; the ten biggest clones take up over 20%. Sample: PBMCs or a T cell subset sorted from them (not recorded which). The origin of the receptors is a man between 18 and 29 years old who had mild COVID-19 (a few samples of this study predate the infection). Cell type and time point are not known.

At least ten counts were recorded for this clonotype. This chain uses TRBV6-5 with TRBJ2-6; 8 nucleotides match TRBD1. The junction had 2 bases not matched to a gene; V was cut back by 1 base and J by 0 bases. Germline-derived CDR1 and CDR2 are MNHEY and SVGAGI. The CDR3 consists of 17 residues. The CDR3 nucleotides read TGTGCCAGCAGTTACTTGACAGGGGACTCTGGGGCCAACGTCCTGACTTTC. Translation: CASSYLTGDSGANVLTF.

This clonotype was seen only a few times. CDR3 sequence reads: CASSETGVDTQYF. In DNA, the CDR3 is TGTGCCAGCAGCGAAACAGGGGTAGATACGCAGTATTTT. This chain links TRBV9 with TRBJ2-3; 7 nucleotides line up with TRBD1. J gave up 5 bases and V 3 bases, and 3 bases lay outside the gene matches. This CDR3 contains 13 residues. Germline V gene data show CDR1 as SGDLS and CDR2 as YYNGEE.

This clonotype was picked up many times. This chain joins TRBV4-1 and TRBJ1-1; D not resolved. CDR1 is MGHRA, CDR2 YSYEKL, per germline. The V end lost 1 base, the J end lost 1 base, and 7 bases lay between the germline ends. The CDR3 runs to 14 residues. As DNA, the CDR3 is TGCGCCAGCAGCCAAGGAATAGCGAACACTGAAGCTTTCTTT. Translated, it gives CASSQGIANTEAFF.

The rearrangement uses TRBV7-3 and TRBJ2-7; D unclear. Germline V CDR1 and CDR2: SGHTA, FQGTGA. The germline V and J ends were trimmed by 1 base and 0 bases, with 10 bases remaining between them. This CDR3 comprises 15 residues. The CDR3 DNA sequence: TGTGCCAGCAGCTTAATGTGGCAGTCCTCCTACGAGCAGTACTTC. Protein: CASSLMWQSSYEQYF. The full variable domain, in which reference TRBV7-3 and TRBJ2-7 provide the parts outside the CDR3, is GAGVSQTPSNKVTEKGKYVELRCDPISGHTALYWYRQSLGQGPEFLIYFQGTGAADDSGLPNDRFFAVRPEGSVSTLKIQRTERGDSAVYLCASSLMWQSSYEQYFGPGTRLTVT.

This chain connects TRBV20-1 to TRBJ1-6; tentatively, D is TRBD1 (6 bases). V was pared by 2 bases and J by 9 bases, with 14 bases between. Germline V gene lookup returns CDR1 DFQATT and CDR2 SNEGSKA (reference sequence). The CDR3 is 14 amino acids. CDR3 sequence reads: CSARRRDMGSPLHF. Here the CDR3 DNA reads TGCAGTGCTAGACGAAGGGACATGGGTTCACCCCTCCACTTT.

The chain couples TRBV10-3 to TRBJ2-7, with 8 bases aligning to TRBD2. V was clipped by 11 bases and J by 2 bases; unmatched bases: 8. Germline CDR1 ENHRY, CDR2 SYGVKD. The CDR3 covers 13 residues. CDR3: CAARRGVAYEQYF. CDR3 bases: TGTGCCGCCAGGCGGGGGGTCGCCTACGAGCAGTACTTC.

The chain is built from TRBV5-1 and TRBJ1-1; possible D gene TRBD1, 6 bases. This CDR3 region has 14 residues. Germline assignment: CDR1 SGHRS and CDR2 YFSETQ. Trimming left V 7 bases short and J 1 base short, with 14 bases between. The CDR3 sequence is CASGPDRTNTEAFF. The CDR3 coding sequence is TGCGCCAGCGGACCTGACAGGACGAACACTGAAGCTTTCTTT.

This clonotype was counted only a few times. This chain joins TRBV7-2 and TRBJ2-3; tentative D call: TRBD2 (6 bases). V dropped 5 bases and J dropped 2 bases, with 14 bases sitting between them. This CDR3 comprises 15 residues. Per the germline V gene, CDR1 is SGHTA and CDR2 is FQGNSA. The CDR3 DNA follows: TGTGCCAGCAGCCAGTGGAGGGCCCTCACAGATACGCAGTATTTT. It yields the protein CASSQWRALTDTQYF.

In this sample, this clonotype turned up many times. As DNA, the CDR3 is TGCGCCAGCAGCTTGGTGGGCGGGGGGCGAGACAATGAGCAGTTCTTC. Its translation is CASSLVGGGRDNEQFF. The rearrangement uses TRBV5-1 and TRBJ2-1, with 8 bases identical to TRBD2. The CDR3 extends over 16 amino acids. The germline gives CDR1 SGHRS, CDR2 YFSETQ. Trimming cost V 0 bases and J 5 bases; bases outside gene matches: 7. Full variable domain (missing parts from reference TRBV5-1 and TRBJ2-1): KAGVTQTPRYLIKTRGQQVTLSCSPISGHRSVSWYQQTPGQGLQFLFEYFSETQRNKGNFPGRFSGRQFSNSRSEMNVSTLELGDSALYLCASSLVGGGRDNEQFFGPGTRLTVL.

This chain joins TRBV20-1 and TRBJ1-5, with D tentatively TRBD1 (6 bases). The CDR3 totals 14 residues. Germline loops: CDR1 DFQATT, CDR2 SNEGSKA (reference sequence). V lost 2 bases and J 5 bases, leaving 13 bases between the germline ends. The CDR3: CSARNRDTHQPQHF. Here the CDR3 DNA reads TGCAGTGCTAGAAACCGGGACACCCATCAGCCCCAGCATTTT.

The rearrangement joins TRBV7-2 to TRBJ2-5; TRBD2 matches 7 bases. CDR1 and CDR2 from the germline V gene are SGHTA and FQGNSA. There are 15 residues in the CDR3. V lost 4 bases and J lost 5; bases outside the gene matches: 10. The CDR3 nucleotides are TGTGCCAGCAGCTCAGGCGGGGGAAATGGGGAGACCCAGTACTTC. It translates to CASSSGGGNGETQYF.

The CDR3 DNA reads TGTGCCAGCATGCGCTCAGATACGCAGTATTTT. Its protein is CASMRSDTQYF. The chain employs TRBV2 and TRBJ2-3; D not certain. The V gene lost 7 bases and the J gene lost 4 bases, with 6 bases spanning the gap. Per the germline V gene, CDR1 is SNHLY and CDR2 is FYNNEI. The CDR3 runs to 11 residues.

This clonotype was found a few times. This sequence joins TRBV6-6 and TRBJ1-6; TRBD1 might be the D (5 bases). Trimming took off 7 bases at V and 0 bases at J, with 13 bases between the two ends. Germline V gene data show CDR1 as MNHNY and CDR2 as SVGAGI (reference sequence). This CDR3 has 16 amino acids. CDR3 in DNA: TGTGCCAGCAACCCTGGGGGGGGCTCCTATAATTCACCCCTCCACTTT. Translated, it gives CASNPGGGSYNSPLHF.

This clonotype was detected a few times. This rearrangement joins TRBV18 to TRBJ1-5; 7 nucleotides align to TRBD1. Germline CDR1 and CDR2: KGHSH and LQKENI. The V and J ends lost 6 bases and 2 bases, in that order; junction bases with no gene match: 7. This CDR3 is built from 15 residues. The CDR3 nucleotides read TGTGCCAGCTCCCCCACAGGACAGGGCAATCAGCCCCAGCATTTT. Amino acid sequence: CASSPTGQGNQPQHF.